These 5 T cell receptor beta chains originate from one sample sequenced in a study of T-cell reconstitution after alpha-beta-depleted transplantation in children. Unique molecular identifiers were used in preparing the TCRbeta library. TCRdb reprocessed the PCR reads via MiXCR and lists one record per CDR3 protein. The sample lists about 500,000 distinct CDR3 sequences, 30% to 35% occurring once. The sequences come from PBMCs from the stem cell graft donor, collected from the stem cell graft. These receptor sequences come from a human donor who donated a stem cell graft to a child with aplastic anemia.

CDR3 amino acids: CASSLGTSSSYNEQFF. CDR3 in DNA: TGCGCCAGCAGCTTGGGGACGTCGAGCTCCTACAATGAGCAGTTCTTC. The rearrangement links TRBV5-1 to TRBJ2-1; unclear D gene. The CDR3 runs to 16 residues. The V end lost 0 bases, the J end lost 0 bases, and 10 bases lay between the germline ends. CDR1 and CDR2 from the germline V gene are SGHRS and YFSETQ.

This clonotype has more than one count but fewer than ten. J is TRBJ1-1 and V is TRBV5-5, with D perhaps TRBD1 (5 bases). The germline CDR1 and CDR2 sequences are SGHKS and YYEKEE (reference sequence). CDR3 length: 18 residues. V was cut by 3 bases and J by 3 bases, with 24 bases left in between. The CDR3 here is CASSSAYRDPLGDTEAFF. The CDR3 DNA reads TGTGCCAGCAGCTCCGCGTACCGGGACCCACTCGGGGACACTGAAGCTTTCTTT.

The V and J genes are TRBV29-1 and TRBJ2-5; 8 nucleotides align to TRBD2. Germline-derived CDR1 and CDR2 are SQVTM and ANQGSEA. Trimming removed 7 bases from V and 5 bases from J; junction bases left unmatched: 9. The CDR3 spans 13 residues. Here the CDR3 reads CSALAEGLETQYF. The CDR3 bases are TGCAGCGCACTAGCGGAGGGGCTGGAGACCCAGTACTTC. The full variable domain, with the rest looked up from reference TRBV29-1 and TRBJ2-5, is SAVISQKPSRDICQRGTSLTIQCQVDSQVTMMFWYRQQPGQSLTLIATANQGSEATYESGFVIDKFPISRPNLTFSTLTVSNMSPEDSSIYLCSALAEGLETQYFGPGTRLLVL.

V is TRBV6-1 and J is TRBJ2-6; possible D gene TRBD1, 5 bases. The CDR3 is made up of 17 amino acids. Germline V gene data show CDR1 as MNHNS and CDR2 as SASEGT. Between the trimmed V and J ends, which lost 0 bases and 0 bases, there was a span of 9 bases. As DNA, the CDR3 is TGTGCCAGCAGTGAAGCGCAGGACACCTCTGGGGCCAACGTCCTGACTTTC. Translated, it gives CASSEAQDTSGANVLTF.

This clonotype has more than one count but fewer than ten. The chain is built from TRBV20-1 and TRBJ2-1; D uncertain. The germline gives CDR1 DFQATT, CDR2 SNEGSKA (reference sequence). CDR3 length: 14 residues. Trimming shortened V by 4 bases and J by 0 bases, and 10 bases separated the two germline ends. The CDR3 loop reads CSATVSSSYNEQFF. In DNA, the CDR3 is TGCAGTGCTACAGTCTCCAGCTCCTACAATGAGCAGTTCTTC.